The T cell receptor (beta chain) under discussion was sequenced for a study of monozygotic twins with inflammatory bowel disease. Whole-study findings and limits: The analysis failed to separate different T cell subtypes.

Researchers put TCRalpha and TCRbeta cDNA through two nested PCRs lasting around 15 and 10 cycles. TCRdb re-called the 5' RACE reads and shows each CDR3 protein once, DNA omitted. The listing contains about 300,000 distinct CDR3 sequences. This CDR3 spans 16 amino acids. Germline V gene lookup returns CDR1 SGHRS and CDR2 YFSETQ. On this clonotype itself: Its target is not known.

This receptor was obtained from a human donor with ulcerative colitis or Crohn's disease, or a healthy co-twin of an affected twin (not recorded which). Specimen: blood. The V gene is TRBV5-1, the J gene TRBJ2-5; checking the TCRdb D call of TRBD2 is not possible without DNA. CDR3 in amino acids: CASSLAGRMTRKTQYF.